The TCR beta chain described here comes from a study of spatial heterogeneity in lung cancer. With 0 bases clipped from V and 3 bases from J, the junction kept 22 bases outside the gene matches. Germline CDR1 and CDR2: DFQATT and SNEGSKA (reference sequence). This CDR3 region has 21 residues. Time point denoted: blood at routine non-recurrence follow-up after resection. The sample holds many counts of this clonotype. Via MiXCR, TCRdb re-called the 5' RACE reads, giving one row per CDR3 protein. The sample consists of some 36,000 distinct CDR3 sequences, over 6.5% of them appearing once. This clonotype was sampled from a male donor with early-stage non-small cell lung cancer. The V and J genes are TRBV20-1 and TRBJ2-2; 7 bases are shared with TRBD1. The input for sequencing was PBMCs, taken at follow-up. As DNA, the CDR3 is TGCAGTGCTAGAGATGAAGGGTGGACAGGAAGAAACCCCACGGACACCGGGGAGCTGTTTTTT. This sequence encodes CSARDEGWTGRNPTDTGELFF.